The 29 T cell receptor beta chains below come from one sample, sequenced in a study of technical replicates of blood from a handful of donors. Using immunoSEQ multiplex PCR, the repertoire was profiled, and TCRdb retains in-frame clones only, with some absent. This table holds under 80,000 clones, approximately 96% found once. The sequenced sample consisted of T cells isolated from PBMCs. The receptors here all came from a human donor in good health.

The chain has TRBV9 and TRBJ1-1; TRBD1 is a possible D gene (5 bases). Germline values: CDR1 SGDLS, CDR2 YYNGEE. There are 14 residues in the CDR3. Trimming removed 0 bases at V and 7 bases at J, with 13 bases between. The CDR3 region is CASSVVQGMGEAFF. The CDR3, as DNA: TGTGCCAGCAGCGTAGTGCAGGGCATGGGTGAAGCTTTCTTT.

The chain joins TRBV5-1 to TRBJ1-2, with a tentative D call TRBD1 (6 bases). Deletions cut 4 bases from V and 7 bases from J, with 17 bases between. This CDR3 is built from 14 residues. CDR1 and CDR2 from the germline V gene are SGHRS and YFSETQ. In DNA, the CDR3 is TGCGCCAGCAGCCTTCAAGGACAGTTCCGTGGCTACACCTTC. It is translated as CASSLQGQFRGYTF.

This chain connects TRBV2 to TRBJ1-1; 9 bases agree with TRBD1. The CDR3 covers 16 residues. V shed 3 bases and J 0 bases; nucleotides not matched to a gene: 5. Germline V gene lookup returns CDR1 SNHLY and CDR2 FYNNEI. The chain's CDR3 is CASSDEDRGLNTEAFF. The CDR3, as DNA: TGTGCCAGCAGTGACGAGGACAGGGGTCTGAACACTGAAGCTTTCTTT.

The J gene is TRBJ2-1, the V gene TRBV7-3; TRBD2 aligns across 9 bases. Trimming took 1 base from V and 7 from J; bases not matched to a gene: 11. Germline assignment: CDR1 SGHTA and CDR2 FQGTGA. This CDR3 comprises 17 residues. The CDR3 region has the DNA TGTGCCAGCAGCTTAAACCCGCTAGCGGGGTTGGAAAATGAGCAGTTCTTC. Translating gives CASSLNPLAGLENEQFF.

CDR3 DNA sequence: TGTGCCACCAGCAGAGTGGGGGGTGGCTACACCTTC. This sequence encodes CATSRVGGGYTF. The rearrangement joins TRBV15 to TRBJ1-2; possible D gene TRBD1, 5 bases. CDR1 and CDR2 (germline): LNHNV, YYDKDF (reference sequence). CDR3 size: 12 residues. With 1 base removed from V and 7 bases from J, the gap between germline ends came to 7 bases.

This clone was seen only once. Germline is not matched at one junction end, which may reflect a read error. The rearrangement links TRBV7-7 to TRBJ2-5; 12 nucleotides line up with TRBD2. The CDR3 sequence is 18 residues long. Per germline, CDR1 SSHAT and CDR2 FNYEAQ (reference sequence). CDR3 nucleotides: TGTGCTAGCAGCCAACGGACTAGCGGGGCCCCAAGCCAAGAGACCCAGTACTTC. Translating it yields CASSQRTSGAPSQETQYF.

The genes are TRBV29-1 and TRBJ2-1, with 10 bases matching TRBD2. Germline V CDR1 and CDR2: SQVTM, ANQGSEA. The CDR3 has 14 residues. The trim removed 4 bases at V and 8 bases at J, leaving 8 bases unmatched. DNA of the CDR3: TGCAGCGTTGTCGAGCGGGAGGGCGTTGATGAGCAGTTCTTC. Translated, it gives CSVVEREGVDEQFF.

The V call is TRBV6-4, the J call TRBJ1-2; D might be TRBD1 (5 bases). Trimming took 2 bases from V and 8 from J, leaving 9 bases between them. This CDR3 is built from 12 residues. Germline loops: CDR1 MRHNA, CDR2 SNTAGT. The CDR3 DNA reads TGTGCCAGCAGTGACCAGGGTGGGGGCTACACCTTC. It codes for CASSDQGGGYTF.

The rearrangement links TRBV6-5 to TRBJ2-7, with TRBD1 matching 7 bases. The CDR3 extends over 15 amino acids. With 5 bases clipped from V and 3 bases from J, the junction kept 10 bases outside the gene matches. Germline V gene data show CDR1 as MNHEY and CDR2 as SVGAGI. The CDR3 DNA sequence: TGTGCCAGCAGTCCCTCCAGGGGGAGTAACTACGAGCAGTACTTC. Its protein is CASSPSRGSNYEQYF.

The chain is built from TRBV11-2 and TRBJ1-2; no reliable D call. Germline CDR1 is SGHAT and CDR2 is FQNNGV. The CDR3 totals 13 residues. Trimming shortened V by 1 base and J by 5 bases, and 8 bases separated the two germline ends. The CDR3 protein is CASSLGRTYGYTF. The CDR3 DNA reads TGTGCCAGCAGCTTAGGGAGAACGTATGGCTACACCTTC.

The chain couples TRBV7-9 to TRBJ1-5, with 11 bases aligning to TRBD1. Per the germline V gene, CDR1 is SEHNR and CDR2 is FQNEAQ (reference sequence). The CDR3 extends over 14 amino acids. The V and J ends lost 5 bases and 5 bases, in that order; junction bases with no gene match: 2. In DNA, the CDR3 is TGTGCCAGCAGCCGGACAGGGGGCGATCAGCCCCAGCATTTT. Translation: CASSRTGGDQPQHF.

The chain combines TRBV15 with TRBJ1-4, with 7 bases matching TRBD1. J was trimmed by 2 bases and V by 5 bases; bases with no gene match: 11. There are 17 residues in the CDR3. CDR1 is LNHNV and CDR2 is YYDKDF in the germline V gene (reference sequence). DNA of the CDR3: TGTGCCACCAGCCTCGGCTTACAGGGGCCCACTAATGAAAAACTGTTTTTT. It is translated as CATSLGLQGPTNEKLFF.

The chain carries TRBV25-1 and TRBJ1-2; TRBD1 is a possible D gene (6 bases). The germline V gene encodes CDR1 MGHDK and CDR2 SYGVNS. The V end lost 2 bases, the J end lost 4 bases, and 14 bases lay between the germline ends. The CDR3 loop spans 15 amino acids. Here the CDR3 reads CASSEPGGISYGYTF. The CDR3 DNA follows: TGTGCCAGCAGTGAACCGGGGGGCATTAGCTATGGCTACACCTTC.

The CDR3: CATTRAANYGYTF. The CDR3 DNA is TGTGCCACCACGCGGGCGGCTAACTATGGCTACACCTTC. V gene TRBV2 combines with J gene TRBJ1-2; D is unclear. V was clipped by 10 bases and J by 0 bases, with 12 bases between them. From germline, CDR1 is SNHLY and CDR2 FYNNEI. This CDR3 contains 13 residues. The complete variable domain, with remaining parts taken from reference TRBV2 and TRBJ1-2, reads EPEVTQTPSHQVTQMGQEVILRCVPISNHLYFYWYRQILGQKVEFLVSFYNNEISEKSEIFDDQFSVERPDGSNFTLKIRSTKLEDSAMYFCATTRAANYGYTFGSGTRLTVV.

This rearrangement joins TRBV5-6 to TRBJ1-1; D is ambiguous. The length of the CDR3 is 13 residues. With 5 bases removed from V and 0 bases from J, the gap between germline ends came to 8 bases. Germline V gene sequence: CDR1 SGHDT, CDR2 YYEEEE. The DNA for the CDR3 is TGTGCCAGCAGGTCCAGGATGAACACTGAAGCTTTCTTT. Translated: CASRSRMNTEAFF.

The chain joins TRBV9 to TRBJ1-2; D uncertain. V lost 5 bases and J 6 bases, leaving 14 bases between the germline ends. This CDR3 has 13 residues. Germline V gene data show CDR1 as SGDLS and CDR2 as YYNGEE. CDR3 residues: CASSHDGLNGYTF. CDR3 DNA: TGTGCCAGCAGTCACGACGGGTTGAATGGCTACACCTTC.

The CDR3 loop reads CASSEWTGIYNEQFF. The CDR3 DNA sequence: TGTGCCAGCAGTGAATGGACAGGGATCTACAATGAGCAGTTCTTC. The V and J genes are TRBV6-1 and TRBJ2-1; 8 bases map to TRBD1. The CDR3 is 15 amino acids. The germline V gene encodes CDR1 MNHNS and CDR2 SASEGT. J lost 3 bases, V lost 2 bases, and 3 bases had no gene match.

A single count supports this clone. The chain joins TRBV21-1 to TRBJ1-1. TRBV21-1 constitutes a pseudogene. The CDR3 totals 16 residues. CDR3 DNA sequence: TGTGCCAGCTCCCAAAGCGGACGGTCCATGAACACTGAAGCTTTCTTT. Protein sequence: CASSQSGRSMNTEAFF.

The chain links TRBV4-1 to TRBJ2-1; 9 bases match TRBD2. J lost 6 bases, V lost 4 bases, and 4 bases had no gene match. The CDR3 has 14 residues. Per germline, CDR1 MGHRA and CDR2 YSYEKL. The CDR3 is CASSPTSGFNEQFF. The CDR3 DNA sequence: TGCGCCAGCAGCCCTACTAGCGGGTTCAATGAGCAGTTCTTC.

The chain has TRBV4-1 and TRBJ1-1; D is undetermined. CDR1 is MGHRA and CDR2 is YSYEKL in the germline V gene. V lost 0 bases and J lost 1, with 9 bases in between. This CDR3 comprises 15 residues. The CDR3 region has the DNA TGCGCCAGCAGCCAAGAAGATCTAGGGAACACTGAAGCTTTCTTT. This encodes CASSQEDLGNTEAFF.

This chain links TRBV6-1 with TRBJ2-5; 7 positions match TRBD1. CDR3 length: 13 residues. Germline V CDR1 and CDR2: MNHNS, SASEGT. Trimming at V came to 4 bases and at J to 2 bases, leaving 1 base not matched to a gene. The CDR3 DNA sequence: TGTGCCAGCAGTGGACAGGGACAAGAGACCCAGTACTTC. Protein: CASSGQGQETQYF.

The CDR3 DNA is TGCGCCAGCAGCTTGGCAGGTCGAGCGGGGGGAGAAGAGACCCAGTACTTC. Its translation: CASSLAGRAGGEETQYF. This sequence joins TRBV5-1 and TRBJ2-5, with 9 nucleotides matching TRBD2. V dropped 0 bases and J dropped 3; count of bases not matched to a gene: 9. CDR1 is SGHRS, CDR2 YFSETQ, per germline. The CDR3 totals 17 residues.

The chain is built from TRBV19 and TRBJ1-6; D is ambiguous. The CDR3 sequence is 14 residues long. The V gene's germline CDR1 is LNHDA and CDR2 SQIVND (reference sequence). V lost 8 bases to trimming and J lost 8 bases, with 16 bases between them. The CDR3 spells CASGLRQTHSPLHF. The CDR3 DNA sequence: TGTGCCAGTGGATTGCGGCAGACCCATTCACCCCTCCACTTT.

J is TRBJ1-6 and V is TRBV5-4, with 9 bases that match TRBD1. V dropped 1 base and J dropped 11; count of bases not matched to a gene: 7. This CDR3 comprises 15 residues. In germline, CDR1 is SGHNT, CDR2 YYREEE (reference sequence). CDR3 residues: CASSLLSDRGAPLHF. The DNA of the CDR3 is TGTGCCAGCAGCTTGCTGAGCGACAGGGGGGCACCCCTCCACTTT. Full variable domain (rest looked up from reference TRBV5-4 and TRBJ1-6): ETGVTQSPTHLIKTRGQQVTLRCSSQSGHNTVSWYQQALGQGPQFIFQYYREEENGRGNFPPRFSGLQFPNYSSELNVNALELDDSALYLCASSLLSDRGAPLHFGNGTRLTVT.

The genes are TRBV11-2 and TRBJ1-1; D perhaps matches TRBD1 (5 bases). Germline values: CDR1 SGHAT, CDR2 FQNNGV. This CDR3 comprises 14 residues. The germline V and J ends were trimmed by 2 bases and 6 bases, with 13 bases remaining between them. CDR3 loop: CASSLQGSGAEAFF. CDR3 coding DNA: TGTGCCAGCAGCTTACAGGGATCGGGCGCTGAAGCTTTCTTT.

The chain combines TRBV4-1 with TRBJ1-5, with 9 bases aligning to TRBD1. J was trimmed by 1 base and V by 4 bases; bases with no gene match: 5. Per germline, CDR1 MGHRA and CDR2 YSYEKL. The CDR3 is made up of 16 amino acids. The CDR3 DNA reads TGCGCCAGCAGCCGACAGGGGGTTGGAAGCAATCAGCCCCAGCATTTT. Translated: CASSRQGVGSNQPQHF.

This chain's CDR3 is CASSEPNEKLFF. The CDR3 nucleotides are TGCGCCAGCAGCGAGCCAAATGAAAAACTGTTTTTT. The rearrangement uses TRBV5-1 and TRBJ1-4; no firm D call. The V end was cut by 4 bases, the J end by 5 bases, with 6 bases between. The CDR3 has 12 residues. Germline values: CDR1 SGHRS, CDR2 YFSETQ.

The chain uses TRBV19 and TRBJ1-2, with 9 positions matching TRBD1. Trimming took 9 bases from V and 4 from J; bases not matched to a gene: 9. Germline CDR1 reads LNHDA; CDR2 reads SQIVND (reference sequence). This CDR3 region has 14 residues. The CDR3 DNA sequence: TGTGCCAGCTCACCGGGACAGGGCCTCTATGGCTACACCTTC. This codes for CASSPGQGLYGYTF.

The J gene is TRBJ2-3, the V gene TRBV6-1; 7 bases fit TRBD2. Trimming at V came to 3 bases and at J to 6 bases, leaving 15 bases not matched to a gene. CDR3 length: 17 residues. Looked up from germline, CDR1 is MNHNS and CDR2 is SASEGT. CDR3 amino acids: CASSDPSSGPRVDTQYF. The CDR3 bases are TGTGCCAGCAGTGATCCATCTAGCGGCCCACGGGTGGATACGCAGTATTTT.